This T cell receptor (beta chain) was sequenced in a study of blood T cell repertoires in COVID-19. The V and J ends lost 5 bases and 5 bases respectively, with 9 bases between them. CDR1 and CDR2 (germline): SGHAT, FQDESV (reference sequence). The CDR3 length is 13 residues. Here immunoSEQ multiplex PCR was the method, and the copy in TCRdb shows in-frame clones only, minus some. The sample comprises 70,000 or so clones, more than 70% of which are singletons, and roughly 13% rests with the top ten. The sequenced sample consisted of peripheral blood. V is TRBV11-1 and J is TRBJ1-4; D is ambiguous. The sequence was obtained from a man in his forties or fifties with COVID-19, enrolled during active disease. CDR3 loop: CASSSTANEKLFF. The CDR3 coding sequence is TGTGCCAGCAGCAGTACAGCAAATGAAAAACTGTTTTTT.